Listed here are 17 T cell receptor beta chains from one sample, sequenced in a study of blood T cell repertoires in COVID-19. Using immunoSEQ multiplex PCR, the repertoire was profiled, and TCRdb retains in-frame clones only, with some absent. The profile shows 350,000 to 400,000 clones, approximately 86% of them singletons. The sequenced material came from peripheral blood. The receptors shown here come from a woman aged 55-70 years with COVID-19, enrolled during active disease.

The chain employs TRBV27 and TRBJ2-5; D may be TRBD2 (5 bases). The CDR3 is 14 residues long. Germline CDR1 and CDR2: MNHEY and SMNVEV (reference sequence). The V end lost 3 bases, the J end lost 3 bases, and 11 bases lay between the germline ends. This chain's CDR3 is CASSFRGIKETQYF. CDR3 DNA sequence: TGTGCCAGCAGTTTTCGAGGGATCAAAGAGACCCAGTACTTC.

The V and J genes are TRBV6-6 and TRBJ1-6, with TRBD1 as a possible D gene (5 bases). V was shortened by 4 bases and J by 6 bases, with 10 bases between the two germline ends. The germline V gene has CDR1 MNHNY and CDR2 SVGAGI (reference sequence). The CDR3 has 14 residues. CDR3 DNA: TGTGCCAGCAGTTCCAGGGTTTTTAATTCACCCCTCCACTTT. It translates to CASSSRVFNSPLHF.

V is TRBV7-9 and J is TRBJ1-2, with 7 bases fitting TRBD1. There are 14 residues in the CDR3. In germline, CDR1 is SEHNR, CDR2 FQNEAQ (reference sequence). V was clipped by 1 base and J by 5 bases; unmatched bases: 4. The CDR3 DNA reads TGTGCCAGCAGCTTAGGGGGACAGTGGTATGGCTACACCTTC. This translates into CASSLGGQWYGYTF.

The chain is built from TRBV7-9 and TRBJ2-1; 7 bases match TRBD2. The germline V gene encodes CDR1 SEHNR and CDR2 FQNEAQ (reference sequence). This CDR3 has 19 residues. The V gene end was trimmed by 5 bases and the J gene end by 6 bases; junction bases not matched to a gene: 22. The CDR3 bases are TGTGCCAGCAGCCGCGTCGAAGCGGGGCTCCCCTTAGCCCTCAATGAGCAGTTCTTC. It translates to CASSRVEAGLPLALNEQFF.

In its sample, this clone was seen once. This chain connects TRBV2 to TRBJ2-2; D possibly corresponds to TRBD1 (6 bases). CDR3 length: 13 amino acids. Germline V lookup: CDR1 SNHLY, CDR2 FYNNEI. The ends were cut back, 9 bases at V and 9 bases at J, with 17 bases in the middle. The CDR3 loop is CARQIQGHRELFF. The CDR3 DNA is TGTGCCAGACAAATTCAGGGGCACAGGGAGCTGTTTTTT.

V gene TRBV27 combines with J gene TRBJ2-7; D is unclear. The CDR3 is 12 residues long. Germline-derived CDR1 and CDR2 are MNHEY and SMNVEV (reference sequence). V was cut by 6 bases and J by 3 bases, with 9 bases left in between. CDR3 region: CASSSQVYEQYF. CDR3 nucleotides: TGTGCCAGCAGCTCGCAGGTCTACGAGCAGTACTTC.

This clone was found a few times. The V call is TRBV7-8, the J call TRBJ1-5; TRBD1 matches at 8 bases. CDR1 and CDR2 from the germline V gene are SGHVS and FQNEAQ. CDR3 length equals 14 residues. Germline trimming cut 5 bases from V and 7 bases from J; bases unmatched to any gene: 7. The CDR3 DNA sequence: TGTGCCAGCAGCCCTCGGGCAGGGGGCCAGCCCCAGCATTTT. Amino acids: CASSPRAGGQPQHF.

The chain is built from TRBV11-3 and TRBJ1-1; 11 bases fit TRBD1. This CDR3 has 15 residues. CDR1 and CDR2 from the germline V gene are SGHNT and YENEEA. With 2 bases clipped from V and 5 bases from J, the junction kept 4 bases outside the gene matches. The CDR3 sequence: CASSLFGQGATEAFF. The CDR3 DNA follows: TGTGCCAGCAGCTTATTTGGACAGGGGGCGACTGAAGCTTTCTTT. Full variable domain (rest looked up from reference TRBV11-3 and TRBJ1-1): EAGVVQSPRYKIIEKKQPVAFWCNPISGHNTLYWYLQNLGQGPELLIRYENEEAVDDSQLPKDRFSAERLKGVDSTLKIQPAELGDSAVYLCASSLFGQGATEAFFGQGTRLTVV.

The chain employs TRBV7-6 and TRBJ2-5; 7 nucleotides match TRBD1. CDR3 length: 15 residues. CDR1 is SGHVS, CDR2 FNYEAQ, per germline. J was trimmed by 1 base and V by 4 bases; bases with no gene match: 6. The CDR3 region has the DNA TGTGCCAGCAGCTCTAGGGGACAGATCCAAGAGACCCAGTACTTC. Residues: CASSSRGQIQETQYF.

J is TRBJ1-1 and V is TRBV12-3 or TRBV12-4; no clear D gene. The CDR3 extends over 12 amino acids. The V and J ends lost 7 bases and 3 bases respectively, with 9 bases between them. CDR3 sequence reads: CASNYGDTEAFF. CDR3 bases: TGTGCCAGCAATTACGGGGACACTGAAGCTTTCTTT.

The chain couples TRBV3-1 (or the pseudogene TRBV3-2) to TRBJ2-1; 16 bases match TRBD2. From germline, CDR1 is LGHDT and CDR2 YNNKEL (reference sequence). Trimming took 6 bases from V and 7 from J; bases not matched to a gene: 12. The CDR3 covers 18 residues. Here the CDR3 DNA reads TGTGCCAGCAGACCCGGGACTAGCGGGGGGGAATGGCGGAATGAGCAGTTCTTC. Its translation: CASRPGTSGGEWRNEQFF.

The V gene is TRBV6-6, the J gene TRBJ1-3; D uncertain. The ends were cut back, 7 bases at V and 0 bases at J, with 10 bases in the middle. This CDR3 spans 14 amino acids. Germline V lookup: CDR1 MNHNY, CDR2 SVGAGI (reference sequence). The CDR3 sequence: CASTQDFSGNTIYF. The CDR3 DNA reads as TGTGCCAGCACCCAGGATTTCTCTGGAAACACCATATATTTT.

The chain combines TRBV5-1 with TRBJ2-1, with TRBD1 identical over 9 bases. The length of the CDR3 is 16 residues. V lost 3 bases, J lost 8 bases, and 12 bases stayed unmatched. The germline gives CDR1 SGHRS, CDR2 YFSETQ. CDR3 coding DNA: TGCGCCAGCAGCTCTCGACCCGGGACAGGGCTCGATGAGCAGTTCTTC. As protein: CASSSRPGTGLDEQFF.

This chain connects TRBV20-1 to TRBJ2-7, with D possibly matching TRBD2 (5 bases). Germline V lookup: CDR1 DFQATT, CDR2 SNEGSKA (reference sequence). The CDR3 extends over 13 amino acids. Trimming cost V 3 bases and J 2 bases, with 11 bases left between them. Written as DNA, the CDR3 is TGCAGTGCTAGTCCCGGGAAGCCCTACGAGCAGTACTTC. Translation: CSASPGKPYEQYF.

This clone was seen just once. Here the CDR3 DNA reads TGTGCCAGCAGCAAAGCGCTCGGGAGGGGGTTAACGTCCGAGACCCAGTACTTC. Amino acids: CASSKALGRGLTSETQYF. This chain uses TRBV21-1 with TRBJ2-5; TRBD2, as called in the table, went unchecked against the DNA. TRBV21-1 is shown as a pseudogene. The CDR3 length is 18 residues.

The chain carries TRBV30 and TRBJ1-2, with 7 positions matching TRBD1. The ends lost 5 bases at V and 2 bases at J; junction bases unmatched: 2. Germline V gene sequence: CDR1 GTSNPN, CDR2 SVGIG (reference sequence). This CDR3 is built from 12 residues. The CDR3 region has the DNA TGTGCCTGGTCGACAGGGAACTATGGCTACACCTTC. Residues: CAWSTGNYGYTF.

The CDR3 DNA sequence: TGTGCCAGCAGCGATTCCGGACAGGGTGGAAACACCATATATTTT. It translates to CASSDSGQGGNTIYF. The J gene is TRBJ1-3, the V gene TRBV9, with 8 positions matching TRBD1. Per the germline V gene, CDR1 is SGDLS and CDR2 is YYNGEE. J lost 3 bases, V lost 3 bases, and 5 bases had no gene match. The CDR3 contains 15 residues.